Following are 20 T cell receptor beta chains from one sample sequenced in a study of blood T cell repertoires in COVID-19. Clones were sequenced by immunoSEQ multiplex PCR, and TCRdb holds only the in-frame ones, with some missing. The data contain some 200,000 clones, roughly 79% of them seen just once; the ten biggest clones take up approximately 11%. What was sequenced was peripheral blood. These receptors came from a woman aged 35 to 49 with COVID-19, enrolled during active disease.

The V gene is TRBV3-1 (or the pseudogene TRBV3-2), the J gene TRBJ1-2; D is unresolved. Germline V gives CDR1 LGHDT, CDR2 YNNKEL (reference sequence). The CDR3 loop spans 12 amino acids. V lost 1 base and J 8 bases, leaving 8 bases between the germline ends. For the CDR3, the DNA is TGTGCCAGCAGCCAAGCGGGTGGGGGCTACACCTTC. It is translated as CASSQAGGGYTF.

The V gene is TRBV5-4, the J gene TRBJ1-2, with 7 bases aligning to TRBD1. This CDR3 has 14 amino acids. V lost 4 bases and J lost 4; bases outside the gene matches: 7. Germline V gives CDR1 SGHNT, CDR2 YYREEE (reference sequence). In DNA form, the CDR3 reads TGTGCCAGCAGCCGCGACAGGGTTTCCTATGGCTACACCTTC. As protein: CASSRDRVSYGYTF.

On this clone: One end of the junction is discordant with germline, which a read error may explain. This rearrangement joins TRBV16 to TRBJ2-1; TRBD2 might be the D (5 bases). The CDR3 extends over 15 amino acids. Germline V gene lookup returns CDR1 KGHSY and CDR2 FQNENV. CDR3 loop: CASSQSAGVNNERFF. For the CDR3, the DNA is TGTGCCAGCAGCCAATCGGCCGGGGTAAACAATGAGCGGTTCTTC.

The V and J genes are TRBV9 and TRBJ2-1; D is perhaps TRBD1 (5 bases). Deletions cut 4 bases from V and 7 bases from J, with 15 bases between. Germline CDR1 and CDR2: SGDLS and YYNGEE. CDR3 length equals 14 residues. The CDR3 loop is CASSSRWGRNEQFF. The CDR3 region has the DNA TGTGCCAGCAGCAGCCGGTGGGGCCGAAATGAGCAGTTCTTC.

The chain employs TRBV6-5 and TRBJ1-5, with TRBD1 as a possible D gene (5 bases). CDR1 MNHEY and CDR2 SVGAGI come from the germline V gene. The CDR3 totals 15 residues. The V end lost 8 bases, the J end lost 5 bases, and 19 bases lay between the germline ends. Here the CDR3 DNA reads TGTGCCAGCGCGAGACAGTCTTCTTACTATCAGCCCCAGCATTTT. Amino acids: CASARQSSYYQPQHF.

V and J are TRBV7-2 and TRBJ2-2; D gene ambiguous. In germline, CDR1 is SGHTA, CDR2 FQGNSA. The CDR3 has 14 amino acids. Trimming took off 1 base at V and 2 bases at J, with 5 bases between the two ends. Written as DNA, the CDR3 is TGTGCCAGCAGCTTAGATAGTAACACCGGGGAGCTGTTTTTT. Protein: CASSLDSNTGELFF. The full variable domain, its missing parts supplied by reference TRBV7-2 and TRBJ2-2, is GAGVSQSPSNKVTEKGKDVELRCDPISGHTALYWYRQSLGQGLEFLIYFQGNSAPDKSGLPSDRFSAERTGGSVSTLTIQRTQQEDSAVYLCASSLDSNTGELFFGEGSRLTVL.

The chain couples TRBV30 to TRBJ1-1, with a tentative D call TRBD1 (6 bases). V lost 4 bases and J 10 bases, leaving 28 bases between the germline ends. The CDR3 has 16 amino acids. Germline CDR1 GTSNPN, CDR2 SVGIG (reference sequence). The CDR3 coding sequence is TGTGCCTGGACTGGCAACTTGTGGACAGTAGGCCAAGGAGCTTTCTTT. Protein product: CAWTGNLWTVGQGAFF.

This clone was recorded a few times. The chain recombines TRBV15 with TRBJ1-5; 9 bases align to TRBD1. CDR1 is LNHNV and CDR2 is YYDKDF in the germline V gene (reference sequence). The CDR3 spans 17 residues. V was pared by 4 bases and J by 0 bases, with 7 bases of the junction left unmatched. The CDR3: CATSTGQGGYSNQPQHF. The CDR3 DNA reads as TGTGCCACCAGCACGGGACAGGGAGGCTATAGCAATCAGCCCCAGCATTTT. The entire variable domain, with the rest obtained from reference TRBV15 and TRBJ1-5, is as follows: DAMVIQNPRYQVTQFGKPVTLSCSQTLNHNVMYWYQQKSSQAPKLLFHYYDKDFNNEADTPDNFQSRRPNTSFCFLDIRSPGLGDTAMYLCATSTGQGGYSNQPQHFGDGTRLSIL.

The chain recombines TRBV6-5 with TRBJ2-5; D call uncertain. CDR1 is MNHEY and CDR2 is SVGAGI in the germline V gene. V lost 1 base to trimming and J lost 6 bases, with 9 bases between them. This CDR3 has 13 amino acids. The CDR3, as DNA: TGTGCCAGCAGTTACTTGGAGTCAAAGACCCAGTACTTC. Translating it yields CASSYLESKTQYF.

This chain uses TRBV30 with TRBJ1-5; D remains ambiguous. This CDR3 contains 16 residues. Germline CDR1 GTSNPN, CDR2 SVGIG (reference sequence). V shed 4 bases and J shed 1 base, with 17 bases lying between them. For the CDR3, the DNA is TGTGCCTGGACCGCCCGAGGCGTAAGGAGCAATCAGCCCCAGCATTTT. Protein: CAWTARGVRSNQPQHF.

The CDR3 DNA is TGTGCCAGCAGCGCGGGGGGCTCGGTCAACAATGAGCAGTTCTTC. Translation: CASSAGGSVNNEQFF. The V call is TRBV9, the J call TRBJ2-1; tentative D call: TRBD2 (7 bases). V was cut by 3 bases and J by 5 bases, with 15 bases left in between. The CDR3 length is 15 residues. CDR1 SGDLS and CDR2 YYNGEE come from the germline V gene.

The sample holds a few counts of this clone. The V gene is TRBV4-2, the J gene TRBJ2-7; no firm D call. Germline V gene data show CDR1 as LGHNA and CDR2 as YNFKEQ. Trimming took off 4 bases at V and 7 bases at J, with 11 bases between the two ends. CDR3 length: 12 amino acids. CDR3 sequence: CASSPTGWEQYF. The CDR3 coding sequence is TGTGCCAGCAGCCCCACGGGTTGGGAGCAGTACTTC.

This clone showed up just a few times. The genes are TRBV7-2 and TRBJ1-5; no definite D call. V was clipped by 5 bases and J by 4 bases, with 15 bases between them. The CDR3 is 15 amino acids. The germline V gene encodes CDR1 SGHTA and CDR2 FQGNSA. The CDR3 protein is CASSPEVLRNQPQHF. The CDR3 DNA sequence: TGTGCCAGCAGCCCAGAGGTACTGAGGAATCAGCCCCAGCATTTT.

The V gene is TRBV2, the J gene TRBJ2-7; 10 bases are a match to TRBD1. This CDR3 comprises 14 residues. The trim removed 6 bases at V and 2 bases at J, leaving 4 bases unmatched. Germline assignment: CDR1 SNHLY and CDR2 FYNNEI. CDR3 loop: CASSSGTGAYEQYV. DNA of the CDR3: TGTGCCAGCAGCTCCGGGACAGGGGCCTACGAGCAGTACGTC.

The chain uses TRBV11-2 and TRBJ1-3; 8 nucleotides line up with TRBD1. V shed 1 base, J shed 4 bases, and the junction held 6 bases outside the gene matches. CDR3 size: 16 residues. CDR1 and CDR2 (germline): SGHAT, FQNNGV. The CDR3 reads CASSLVAGGGGNTIYF. The CDR3 nucleotides are TGTGCCAGCAGCTTAGTGGCAGGGGGCGGCGGAAACACCATATATTTT.

The chain joins TRBV4-1 to TRBJ2-1, with D possibly being TRBD2 (6 bases). Trimming cost V 8 bases and J 6 bases, with 14 bases left between them. From germline, CDR1 is MGHRA and CDR2 YSYEKL. The length of the CDR3 is 13 residues. CDR3 nucleotides: TGCGCCAGCTCGTTGACTAGGTCCAATGAGCAGTTCTTC. This sequence encodes CASSLTRSNEQFF.

The chain combines TRBV5-6 with TRBJ2-7; perhaps TRBD1 as D (5 bases). The ends were cut back, 4 bases at V and 3 bases at J, with 14 bases in the middle. Germline V gene sequence: CDR1 SGHDT, CDR2 YYEEEE. The CDR3 is made up of 14 amino acids. The CDR3 nucleotides read TGTGCCAGCAGCCAGGGATTTGGGGACTACGAGCAGTACGTC. Protein: CASSQGFGDYEQYV.

This clone was picked up a small number of times. The chain is built from TRBV19 and TRBJ1-1; D is undetermined. This CDR3 region has 12 residues. The germline V and J ends were trimmed by 5 bases and 0 bases, with 4 bases remaining between them. Germline V lookup: CDR1 LNHDA, CDR2 SQIVND (reference sequence). The chain's CDR3 is CASSQVNTEAFF. The CDR3 DNA sequence: TGTGCCAGTAGTCAGGTGAACACTGAAGCTTTCTTT.

This CDR3 is CASNRIRGSNTEAFF. The CDR3 DNA reads as TGTGCCAGCAACCGCATTAGGGGGTCTAACACTGAAGCTTTCTTT. The chain combines TRBV11-2 with TRBJ1-1; TRBD1 might be the D (6 bases). CDR3 length: 15 amino acids. The germline V and J ends were trimmed by 7 bases and 2 bases, with 17 bases remaining between them. Per the germline V gene, CDR1 is SGHAT and CDR2 is FQNNGV.

The chain combines TRBV28 with TRBJ1-2, with D perhaps TRBD1 (5 bases). V was pared by 2 bases and J by 7 bases, with 8 bases between. Germline loops: CDR1 MDHEN, CDR2 SYDVKM. The CDR3 length is 12 residues. This CDR3 reads CASSLGGGGYTF. The CDR3 nucleotides are TGTGCCAGCAGTTTAGGGGGGGGTGGCTACACCTTC.